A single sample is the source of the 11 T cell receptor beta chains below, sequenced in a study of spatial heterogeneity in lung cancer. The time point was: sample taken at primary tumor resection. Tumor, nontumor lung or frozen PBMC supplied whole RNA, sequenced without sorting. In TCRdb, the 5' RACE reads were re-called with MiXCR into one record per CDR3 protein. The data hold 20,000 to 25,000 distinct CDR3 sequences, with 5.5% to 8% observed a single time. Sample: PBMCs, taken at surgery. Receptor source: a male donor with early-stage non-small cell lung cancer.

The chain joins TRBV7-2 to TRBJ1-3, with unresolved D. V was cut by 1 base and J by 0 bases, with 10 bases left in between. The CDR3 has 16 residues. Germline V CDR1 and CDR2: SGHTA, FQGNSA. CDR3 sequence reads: CASSLEPGISGNTIYF. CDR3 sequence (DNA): TGTGCCAGCAGCTTAGAGCCAGGAATCTCTGGAAACACCATATATTTT.

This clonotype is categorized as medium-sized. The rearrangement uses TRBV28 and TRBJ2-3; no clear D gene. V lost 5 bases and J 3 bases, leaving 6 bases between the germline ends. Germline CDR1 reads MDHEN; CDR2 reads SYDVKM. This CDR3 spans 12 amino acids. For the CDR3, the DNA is TGTGCCAGCAGTATCCAAACAGATACGCAGTATTTT. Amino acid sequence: CASSIQTDTQYF.

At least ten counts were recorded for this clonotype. The CDR3 reads CSLPGAGEKLFF. CDR3 in DNA: TGCAGCCTCCCAGGGGCGGGCGAAAAACTGTTTTTT. The chain uses TRBV20-1 and TRBJ1-4, with D tentatively TRBD1 (6 bases). The CDR3 sequence is 12 residues long. Germline assignment: CDR1 DFQATT and CDR2 SNEGSKA (reference sequence).

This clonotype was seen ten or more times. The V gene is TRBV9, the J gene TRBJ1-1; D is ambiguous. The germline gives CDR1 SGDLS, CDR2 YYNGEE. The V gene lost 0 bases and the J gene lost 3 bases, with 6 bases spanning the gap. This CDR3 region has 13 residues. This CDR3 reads CASSVGVDTEAFF. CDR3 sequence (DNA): TGTGCCAGCAGCGTAGGAGTAGACACTGAAGCTTTCTTT.

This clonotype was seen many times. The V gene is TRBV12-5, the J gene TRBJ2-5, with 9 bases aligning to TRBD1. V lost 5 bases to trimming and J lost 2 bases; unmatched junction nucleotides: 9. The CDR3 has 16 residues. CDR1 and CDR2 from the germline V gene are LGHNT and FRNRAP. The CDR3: CASGGGQGSFQETQYF. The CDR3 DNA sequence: TGTGCTAGTGGTGGCGGACAGGGGTCCTTTCAAGAGACCCAGTACTTC.

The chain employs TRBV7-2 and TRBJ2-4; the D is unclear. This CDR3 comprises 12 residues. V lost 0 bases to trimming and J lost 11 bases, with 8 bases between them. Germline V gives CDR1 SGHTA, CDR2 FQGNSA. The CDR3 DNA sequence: TGTGCCAGCAGCTTAGCGTCGAGACTTCAGTACTTC. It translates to CASSLASRLQYF.

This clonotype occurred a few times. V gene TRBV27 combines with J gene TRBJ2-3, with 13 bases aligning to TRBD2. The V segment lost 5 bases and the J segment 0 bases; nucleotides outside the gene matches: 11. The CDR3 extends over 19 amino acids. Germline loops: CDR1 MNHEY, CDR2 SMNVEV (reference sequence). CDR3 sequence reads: CASSGRTSGRIRSTDTQYF. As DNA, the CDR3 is TGTGCCAGCAGTGGGCGGACTAGCGGGAGAATCCGCAGCACAGATACGCAGTATTTT.

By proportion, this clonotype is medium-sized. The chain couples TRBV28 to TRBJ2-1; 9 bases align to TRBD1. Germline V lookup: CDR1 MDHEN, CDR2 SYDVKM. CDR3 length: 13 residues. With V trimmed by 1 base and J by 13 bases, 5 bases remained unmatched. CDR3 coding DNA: TGTGCCAGCAGTTTATCCGGGACAGGGATTCAGTTCTTC. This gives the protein CASSLSGTGIQFF.

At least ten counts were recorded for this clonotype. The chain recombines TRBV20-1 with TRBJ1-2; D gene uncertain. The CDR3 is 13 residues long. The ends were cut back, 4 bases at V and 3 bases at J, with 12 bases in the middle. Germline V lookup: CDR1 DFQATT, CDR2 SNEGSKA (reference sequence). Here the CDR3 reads CSANNIFDYGYTF. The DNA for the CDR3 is TGCAGTGCTAATAATATCTTCGACTATGGCTACACCTTC.

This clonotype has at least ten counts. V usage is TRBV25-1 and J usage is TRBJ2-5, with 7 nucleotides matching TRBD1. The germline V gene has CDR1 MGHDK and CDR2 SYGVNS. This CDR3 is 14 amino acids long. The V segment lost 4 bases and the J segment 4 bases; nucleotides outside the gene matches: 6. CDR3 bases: TGTGCCAGCAGTGCCCCTGGGACAGTAGAGACCCAGTACTTC. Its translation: CASSAPGTVETQYF. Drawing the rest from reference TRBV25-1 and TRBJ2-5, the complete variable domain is EADIYQTPRYLVIGTGKKITLECSQTMGHDKMYWYQQDPGMELHLIHYSYGVNSTEKGDLSSESTVSRIRTEHFPLTLESARPSHTSQYLCASSAPGTVETQYFGPGTRLLVL.

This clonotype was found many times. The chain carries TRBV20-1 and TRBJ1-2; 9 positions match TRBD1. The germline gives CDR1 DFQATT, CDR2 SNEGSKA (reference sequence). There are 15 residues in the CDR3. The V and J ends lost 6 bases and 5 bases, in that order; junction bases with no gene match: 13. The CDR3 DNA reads TGCAGTGCCGAACCGACAGGGGGACCGAGGTATGGCTACACCTTC. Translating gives CSAEPTGGPRYGYTF.